The 32 T cell receptor beta chains below come from one sample, sequenced in a study of blood T cell repertoires in COVID-19. Using immunoSEQ multiplex PCR, the repertoire was profiled, and TCRdb retains in-frame clones only, with some absent. The sample contains approximately 300,000 clones, around four fifths of which appear only once. Sequencing was carried out using peripheral blood. The receptors stem from a woman in her forties or fifties with acute or convalescent COVID-19.

V gene TRBV5-4 combines with J gene TRBJ2-1, with a possible D match to TRBD1 (5 bases). The V end lost 4 bases, the J end lost 3 bases, and 14 bases lay between the germline ends. The CDR3 consists of 15 residues. CDR1 and CDR2 (germline): SGHNT, YYREEE (reference sequence). CDR3 protein: CASSLGQGFYNEQFF. The DNA for the CDR3 is TGTGCCAGCAGCCTGGGGCAGGGTTTCTACAATGAGCAGTTCTTC.

The chain combines TRBV2 with TRBJ2-3; 8 nucleotides line up with TRBD1. Germline V gene lookup returns CDR1 SNHLY and CDR2 FYNNEI. V gave up 6 bases and J gave up 5 bases; unmatched junction bases: 7. The CDR3 runs 14 residues. In DNA form, the CDR3 reads TGTGCCAGCAGCGCAGGGGGCGTTCGAGATACGCAGTATTTT. It specifies CASSAGGVRDTQYF.

The chain couples TRBV5-5 to TRBJ2-3, with TRBD2 matching over 11 bases. The CDR3 runs to 19 residues. Losses at the gene ends were 0 bases for V and 0 bases for J; bases not matched to a gene: 9. CDR1 and CDR2 (germline): SGHKS, YYEKEE (reference sequence). The CDR3 loop is CASSLDSGRAFPSTDTQYF. The CDR3 coding sequence is TGTGCCAGCAGCTTGGATAGCGGGAGGGCCTTTCCGAGCACAGATACGCAGTATTTT.

This clone was observed a handful of times. The chain carries TRBV12-2 and TRBJ2-7; the D call TRBD1 from the table was never checked on the DNA. TRBV12-2 is a listed pseudogene. The CDR3 is made up of 17 amino acids. CDR3 coding DNA: TGTGCAAGTCGCTCTCTGCCCCTCAGGGCCAAGTTGGACGAGCAGTACGTC. Encoded protein: CASRSLPLRAKLDEQYV.

V gene TRBV24-1 combines with J gene TRBJ1-6, with 9 bases aligning to TRBD1. The ends lost 10 bases at V and 0 bases at J; junction bases unmatched: 9. This CDR3 is 17 amino acids long. From germline, CDR1 is KGHDR and CDR2 SFDVKD. The CDR3 nucleotides are TGTGCCACTGCGGACAGGGGCCGGAGCTCCTATAATTCACCCCTCCACTTT. It encodes CATADRGRSSYNSPLHF.

Only one count was recorded for this clone. The V gene is TRBV4-3, the J gene TRBJ1-1, with D perhaps TRBD1 (5 bases). The CDR3 totals 14 residues. Per the germline V gene, CDR1 is LGHNA and CDR2 is YSLEER. V shed 0 bases and J shed 5 bases, with 10 bases lying between them. CDR3 DNA: TGCGCCAGCAGCCAAGATGGGGGGGGAACTGAAGCTTTCTTT. Protein: CASSQDGGGTEAFF.

This sequence joins TRBV27 and TRBJ2-5, with TRBD2 matching over 9 bases. CDR1 is MNHEY and CDR2 is SMNVEV in the germline V gene (reference sequence). With V trimmed by 4 bases and J by 5 bases, 5 bases remained unmatched. The CDR3 spans 14 residues. The CDR3: CASSSGLARETQYF. The CDR3 nucleotides read TGTGCCAGCAGTTCCGGACTAGCGAGGGAGACCCAGTACTTC.

This clone has just one count. The chain links TRBV24-1 to TRBJ2-5; 8 bases line up with TRBD2. The CDR3 is 14 amino acids. V lost 3 bases to trimming and J lost 5 bases; unmatched junction nucleotides: 4. Per the germline V gene, CDR1 is KGHDR and CDR2 is SFDVKD. CDR3 nucleotide sequence: TGTGCCACCAGTGATACGCGGGGGGTGGAGACCCAGTACTTC. Amino acid sequence: CATSDTRGVETQYF.

The J gene is TRBJ1-2, the V gene TRBV7-3, with D possibly TRBD1 on 6 matching bases. Germline CDR1 is SGHTA and CDR2 is FQGTGA. CDR3 size: 14 residues. V lost 3 bases to trimming and J lost 7 bases, with 15 bases between them. CDR3 nucleotide sequence: TGTGCCAGCAGCTTGCGACAGGACTTCAGTGGCTACACCTTC. Protein sequence: CASSLRQDFSGYTF.

The chain uses TRBV10-3 and TRBJ2-1; D may be TRBD2 (6 bases). Trimming stripped 7 bases from V and 3 bases from J, with 10 bases between. Germline lookup yields CDR1 ENHRY and CDR2 SYGVKD. The CDR3 loop spans 13 amino acids. The CDR3, as DNA: TGTGCCATCACTGGCGGGGACTACAATGAGCAGTTCTTC. Translation: CAITGGDYNEQFF.

This rearrangement joins TRBV23-1 to TRBJ1-5; 11 bases map to TRBD1. TRBV23-1 qualifies as an ORF whose function is uncertain. CDR3 size: 20 residues. V shed 4 bases and J 3 bases; nucleotides not matched to a gene: 17. The CDR3 loop is CASSRLGDRGRPRVNQPQHF. The CDR3 nucleotides are TGCGCCAGCAGTCGCCTGGGGGACAGGGGGAGGCCCCGGGTCAATCAGCCCCAGCATTTT.

The V call is TRBV3-1 (or the pseudogene TRBV3-2), the J call TRBJ1-1; tentatively, D is TRBD1 (5 bases). Trimming shortened V by 1 base and J by 6 bases, and 15 bases separated the two germline ends. CDR1 and CDR2 from the germline V gene are LGHDT and YNNKEL (reference sequence). This CDR3 is built from 15 residues. The CDR3 DNA reads TGTGCCAGCAGCCAAGTAGGCAGGGAGGTACCTGAAGCTTTCTTT. Translation: CASSQVGREVPEAFF.

The V and J genes are TRBV30 and TRBJ1-4, with D possibly matching TRBD1 (6 bases). Trimming removed 5 bases from V and 4 bases from J, with 14 bases in between. There are 14 residues in the CDR3. CDR1 and CDR2 (germline): GTSNPN, SVGIG (reference sequence). In DNA, the CDR3 is TGTGCCTGGGGTCGGGGGGGCGATAATGAAAAACTGTTTTTT. This sequence encodes CAWGRGGDNEKLFF.

This clone was recorded once. CDR3 in amino acids: CASSSTSGDTQYF. The CDR3 coding sequence is TGTGCCAGCTCATCGACTAGCGGAGATACGCAGTATTTT. The chain links TRBV18 to TRBJ2-3; the match to TRBD2 covers 9 bases. Germline CDR1 KGHSH, CDR2 LQKENI. V gave up 5 bases and J gave up 5 bases; unmatched junction bases: 2. The CDR3 runs 13 residues.

J is TRBJ2-2 and V is TRBV3-1 (or the pseudogene TRBV3-2); 11 positions agree with TRBD2. Per germline, CDR1 LGHDT and CDR2 YNNKEL (reference sequence). J gave up 3 bases and V 1 base, and 1 base lay outside the gene matches. The length of the CDR3 is 16 residues. CDR3 in DNA: TGTGCCAGCAGCCAAGGACTAGCGGGATACACCGGGGAGCTGTTTTTT. Its protein is CASSQGLAGYTGELFF.

The chain uses TRBV10-3 and TRBJ2-2, with 11 bases matching TRBD1. V dropped 11 bases and J dropped 6; count of bases not matched to a gene: 5. Germline V gene data show CDR1 as ENHRY and CDR2 as SYGVKD. The CDR3 runs to 13 residues. This CDR3 reads CAARTGGAGELFF. In nucleotides, the CDR3 is TGTGCCGCACGGACAGGGGGCGCCGGGGAGCTGTTTTTT.

The V call is TRBV10-2, the J call TRBJ1-1; TRBD1 matches 10 bases. Germline CDR1 reads WSHSY; CDR2 reads SAAADI. Germline trimming cut 10 bases from V and 4 bases from J; bases unmatched to any gene: 6. The CDR3 extends over 13 amino acids. CDR3 region: CATRTGGVTEAFF. The CDR3 DNA sequence: TGCGCCACCAGGACAGGGGGAGTCACTGAAGCTTTCTTT.

The chain employs TRBV5-1 and TRBJ2-5, with D possibly being TRBD2 (6 bases). CDR1 and CDR2 from the germline V gene are SGHRS and YFSETQ. This CDR3 region has 16 residues. The V and J ends lost 4 bases and 4 bases respectively, with 20 bases between them. In DNA form, the CDR3 reads TGCGCCAGCAGCGGAGGGGTCCAGAGGGGAGGAGAGACCCAGTACTTC. Protein product: CASSGGVQRGGETQYF.

This chain links TRBV30 with TRBJ1-2; D is uncertain. Trimming shortened V by 1 base and J by 7 bases, and 19 bases separated the two germline ends. CDR3 length: 15 residues. In germline, CDR1 is GTSNPN, CDR2 SVGIG (reference sequence). CDR3: CAWSGGPHLGSGYTF. In nucleotides, the CDR3 is TGTGCCTGGAGTGGGGGTCCGCACCTCGGGAGTGGCTACACCTTC.

This chain links TRBV4-1 with TRBJ1-2; 7 nucleotides line up with TRBD1. V lost 3 bases to trimming and J lost 2 bases; unmatched junction nucleotides: 0. The CDR3 runs 13 residues. From germline, CDR1 is MGHRA and CDR2 YSYEKL. CDR3 DNA: TGCGCCAGCAGCCAGGGACAGAACTATGGCTACACCTTC. It yields the protein CASSQGQNYGYTF.

This chain uses TRBV9 with TRBJ1-1; D uncertain. The germline V gene has CDR1 SGDLS and CDR2 YYNGEE. Trimming took off 7 bases at V and 0 bases at J, with 10 bases between the two ends. This CDR3 spans 13 amino acids. This CDR3 is CASQEGMNTEAFF. In DNA, the CDR3 is TGTGCCAGCCAGGAGGGTATGAACACTGAAGCTTTCTTT.

The chain carries TRBV7-6 and TRBJ2-6; 11 bases line up with TRBD1. This CDR3 contains 19 residues. V lost 1 base, J lost 2 bases, and 7 bases stayed unmatched. The germline gives CDR1 SGHVS, CDR2 FNYEAQ. The CDR3 coding sequence is TGTGCCAGCAGCTTAGAAAACGGACAGGGGGCAACTGGGGCCAACGTCCTGACTTTC. Its translation is CASSLENGQGATGANVLTF.

J is TRBJ1-4 and V is TRBV19, with a weak D call TRBD1 (5 bases). The V and J ends lost 3 bases and 1 base respectively, with 12 bases between them. The germline CDR1 and CDR2 sequences are LNHDA and SQIVND (reference sequence). CDR3 size: 16 residues. The CDR3 here is CASSISPGGTNEKLFF. The CDR3 nucleotides are TGTGCCAGTAGTATCTCCCCGGGGGGAACTAATGAAAAACTGTTTTTT. Full variable domain (missing parts from reference TRBV19 and TRBJ1-4): DGGITQSPKYLFRKEGQNVTLSCEQNLNHDAMYWYRQDPGQGLRLIYYSQIVNDFQKGDIAEGYSVSREKKESFPLTVTSAQKNPTAFYLCASSISPGGTNEKLFFGSGTQLSVL.

This chain connects TRBV7-7 to TRBJ1-4; TRBD1 agrees at 7 bases. Looked up from germline, CDR1 is SSHAT and CDR2 is FNYEAQ (reference sequence). The junction had 3 bases not matched to a gene; V was cut back by 1 base and J by 7 bases. CDR3 length: 14 amino acids. CDR3 in amino acids: CASSLDRGSEKLFF. The DNA of the CDR3 is TGTGCCAGCAGCTTAGACAGGGGAAGTGAAAAACTGTTTTTT.

This chain connects TRBV11-2 to TRBJ1-3; 9 bases line up with TRBD1. Germline CDR1 SGHAT, CDR2 FQNNGV. The CDR3 is 15 amino acids. J lost 8 bases, V lost 5 bases, and 10 bases had no gene match. The CDR3 sequence is CASSLGTGHQDTIYF. In nucleotides, the CDR3 is TGTGCCAGCAGCCTCGGGACAGGGCATCAGGACACCATATATTTT.

This clone was counted only a few times. The chain is built from TRBV24-1 and TRBJ1-5; possible D gene TRBD1, 6 bases. Germline lookup yields CDR1 KGHDR and CDR2 SFDVKD. Trimming left V 2 bases short and J 1 base short, with 8 bases between. The CDR3 length is 15 residues. The CDR3 region is CATSDSQGSNQPQHF. DNA for the CDR3: TGTGCCACCAGTGATTCACAGGGAAGCAATCAGCCCCAGCATTTT.

The V gene is TRBV25-1, the J gene TRBJ2-2, with a weak D call TRBD2 (5 bases). Trimming took 3 bases from V and 5 from J, leaving 7 bases between them. CDR1 MGHDK and CDR2 SYGVNS come from the germline V gene. The CDR3 length is 13 residues. Here the CDR3 DNA reads TGTGCCAGCAGTGATGGAGGAACCGGGGAGCTGTTTTTT. Translated: CASSDGGTGELFF.

This chain uses TRBV5-4 with TRBJ1-4, with D maybe TRBD1 (5 bases). The V gene's germline CDR1 is SGHNT and CDR2 YYREEE (reference sequence). The CDR3 has 14 amino acids. Between the trimmed V and J ends, which lost 0 bases and 4 bases, there was a span of 7 bases. The CDR3 loop is CASSLAQGNEKLFF. CDR3 bases: TGTGCCAGCAGCTTGGCGCAGGGTAATGAAAAACTGTTTTTT.

The V call is TRBV10-3, the J call TRBJ2-3, with a weak D call TRBD2 (7 bases). The CDR3 length is 16 residues. The V end was cut by 11 bases, the J end by 1 base, with 22 bases between. Germline CDR1 reads ENHRY; CDR2 reads SYGVKD. The CDR3 loop reads CAAKGGGSKGTDTQYF. CDR3 DNA sequence: TGTGCCGCTAAGGGAGGGGGTAGCAAGGGCACAGATACGCAGTATTTT.

CDR3 amino acids: CASSPSPGPQETQYF. CDR3 DNA sequence: TGCGCCAGCAGCCCCAGCCCAGGGCCCCAAGAGACCCAGTACTTC. V gene TRBV4-1 combines with J gene TRBJ2-5; a weak D match, TRBD1 (5 bases). There are 15 residues in the CDR3. The V gene lost 4 bases and the J gene lost 1 base, with 13 bases spanning the gap. Germline CDR1 and CDR2: MGHRA and YSYEKL.

This sequence joins TRBV18 and TRBJ1-2; D gene ambiguous. The V gene's germline CDR1 is KGHSH and CDR2 LQKENI. V was cut by 4 bases and J by 6 bases, with 12 bases left in between. The CDR3 contains 13 residues. CDR3 bases: TGTGCCAGCTCACTACTCTTGTCTGATGGCTACACCTTC. Translated: CASSLLLSDGYTF. The full variable domain, its missing parts supplied by reference TRBV18 and TRBJ1-2, is NAGVMQNPRHLVRRRGQEARLRCSPMKGHSHVYWYRQLPEEGLKFMVYLQKENIIDESGMPKERFSAEFPKEGPSILRIQQVVRGDSAAYFCASSLLLSDGYTFGSGTRLTVV.

The chain joins TRBV6-2 or TRBV6-3 to TRBJ2-2; a weak D match, TRBD2 (5 bases). V dropped 2 bases and J dropped 1 base, with 11 bases sitting between them. The CDR3 has 16 amino acids. Germline CDR1 reads MNHEY; CDR2 reads SVGEGT. The chain's CDR3 is CASSYRRTRNTGELFF. CDR3 bases: TGTGCCAGCAGTTACCGACGGACTCGGAACACCGGGGAGCTGTTTTTT.